The rows below give T cell receptor beta chains drawn from one sample of a study of T cell repertoires in cytomegalovirus infection. Their antigen targets remain unknown. TCRdb fed the reads into MiXCR, producing one record per CDR3 protein. The sample records fewer than 55,000 distinct CDR3 sequences, 15% to 20% being singletons. Material: CD8+ T cells from cultured PBMCs, obtained from culture after CMV antigen stimulation. These receptors came from a human donor in good health (CMV status not recorded). Some clones in this sample may be carry-over from other donors' samples. Both conserved end residues are part of each CDR3. A D gene is named only where the DNA matches it firmly. Not every row has a clone size; where given, it reads once, few, many or a size class.

v_call,clone_size,d_call,cdr3_length,j_call,cdr3_aa,cdr3_nt
TRBV6-2/TRBV6-3,few,-,13,TRBJ1-5,CASSVQGNQPQHF,TGTGCCAGCAGCGTACAGGGTAATCAGCCCCAGCATTTT
TRBV20-1,few,-,14,TRBJ2-7,CSAREASATYEQYF,TGCAGTGCTAGAGAGGCTAGCGCCACCTACGAGCAGTACTTC
TRBV7-9,-,-,14,TRBJ1-5,CASSLEWDNQPQHF,TGTGCCAGCAGCCTCGAGTGGGACAATCAGCCCCAGCATTTT
TRBV7-8,few,-,13,TRBJ2-7,CASSFADLYEQYF,TGTGCCAGCAGCTTTGCTGACCTCTACGAGCAGTACTTC
TRBV7-8,-,-,16,TRBJ1-5,CASSLVVTASNQPQHF,TGTGCCAGCAGCTTAGTCGTTACGGCTAGCAATCAGCCCCAGCATTTT
TRBV10-3,-,TRBD1,15,TRBJ1-6,CANRDSTFNNSPLHF,TGTGCCAACAGGGACAGTACCTTTAACAATTCACCCCTCCACTTT
TRBV7-6,few,-,13,TRBJ2-3,CASSLVLADTQYF,TGTGCCAGCAGCTTAGTCTTGGCTGATACGCAGTATTTT
TRBV6-6,-,-,14,TRBJ1-5,CASSDLGPSQPQHF,TGTGCCAGCAGTGATCTGGGACCTTCTCAGCCCCAGCATTTT
TRBV7-8,few,TRBD1,15,TRBJ1-1,CASSFTGQGRTEAFF,TGTGCCAGCAGCTTCACCGGACAGGGACGCACTGAAGCTTTCTTT
TRBV7-6,-,-,13,TRBJ1-2,CASSEDSNYGYTF,TGTGCCAGCAGCGAAGACAGTAACTATGGCTACACCTTC
TRBV7-9,few,-,15,TRBJ1-5,CASSLGLLSNQPQHF,TGTGCCAGCAGCCTGGGACTACTTAGCAATCAGCCCCAGCATTTT
TRBV7-9,few,TRBD1,16,TRBJ1-1,CASSLYHRGSNTEAFF,TGTGCCAGCAGCTTATACCACAGGGGATCCAACACTGAAGCTTTCTTT
TRBV7-8,many,-,14,TRBJ1-1,CASSSLRDRTEAFF,TGTGCCAGCAGCTCCCTCCGGGACCGCACTGAAGCTTTCTTT
TRBV27,once,-,14,TRBJ2-3,CASRGLSLTDTQYF,TGTGCCAGCAGAGGACTCTCACTTACAGATACGCAGTATTTT
TRBV6-2/TRBV6-3,-,-,15,TRBJ1-1,CASSYSAGRNTEAFF,TGTGCCAGCAGTTACTCGGCCGGGAGGAACACTGAAGCTTTCTTT
TRBV7-8,few,-,18,TRBJ1-5,CASSLMFGDLVGVQPQHF,TGTGCCAGCAGCTTAATGTTCGGGGACCTGGTAGGTGTTCAGCCCCAGCATTTT
TRBV27,-,-,13,TRBJ2-7,CASSLRNPYEQYF,TGTGCCAGCAGTTTACGAAATCCCTACGAGCAGTACTTC
TRBV7-6,-,-,15,TRBJ2-5,CASSQGAGPGETQYF,TGTGCCAGCAGCCAAGGGGCGGGGCCCGGGGAGACCCAGTACTTC
TRBV7-9,-,-,11,TRBJ2-1,CASSLAYEQFF,TGTGCCAGCAGCTTAGCCTATGAGCAGTTCTTC
TRBV4-3,-,-,15,TRBJ2-5,CASSQDRGALETQYF,TGCGCCAGCAGCCAAGACCGTGGGGCGCTGGAGACCCAGTACTTC